The rows below give T cell receptor beta chains drawn from one sample of a study of shared T cell receptors in the human thymus. Some clones are missing from TCRdb's copy, which holds only in-frame ones; the method was immunoSEQ multiplex PCR. Of 600,000 to 900,000 clones listed, 70% to 90% are singletons. These data were also filed under a second study, of human thymus T cells.

The source material was thymocytes. The receptors were sampled from a girl less than two years old with a congenital heart defect. The CDR3 runs from the conserved cysteine through the conserved F or W. The D gene is left open where the match is weak. Rows give clone size only sometimes, using once, few, many, or a class for an expanded clone.

d_gene: TRBD2; abundance: .; j_gene: TRBJ2-3; v_gene: TRBV4-1; CDR3nt: TGCGCCAGCAGCCAAGTCCTAGCGGGGGATCAGTATTTT; CDR3aa: CASSQVLAGDQYF
d_gene: TRBD2; abundance: .; j_gene: TRBJ2-1; v_gene: TRBV7-2; CDR3nt: TGTGCCAGCAGCTATCACCGGGGGGGCAGCGAGCAGTTCTTC; CDR3aa: CASSYHRGGSEQFF
d_gene: TRBD1; abundance: .; j_gene: TRBJ1-6; v_gene: TRBV6-1; CDR3nt: TGTGCCAGCAGTGAAGCTCGCGAGACAGGGGATTCACCCCTCCACTTT; CDR3aa: CASSEARETGDSPLHF
d_gene: .; abundance: .; j_gene: TRBJ1-5; v_gene: TRBV30; CDR3nt: TGTGCCTGGAGTCTGCCGGGGCAGCCCCAGCATTTT; CDR3aa: CAWSLPGQPQHF
d_gene: .; abundance: .; j_gene: TRBJ1-5; v_gene: TRBV19; CDR3nt: TGTGCCAGTAGTATCCGGGATACCAAGGGCAATCAGCCCCAGCATTTT; CDR3aa: CASSIRDTKGNQPQHF
d_gene: TRBD1; abundance: .; j_gene: TRBJ1-3; v_gene: TRBV5-1; CDR3nt: TGCGCCAGCAGCTCTAACCCGGACAGGGCAACTGGAAACACCATATATTTT; CDR3aa: CASSSNPDRATGNTIYF
d_gene: .; abundance: .; j_gene: TRBJ1-5; v_gene: TRBV7-9; CDR3nt: TGTGCCAGCAGCCGGTGGGCTGGCTGGGGGAGGGGTCAGCCCCAGCATTTT; CDR3aa: CASSRWAGWGRGQPQHF
d_gene: .; abundance: .; j_gene: TRBJ2-7; v_gene: TRBV5-1; CDR3nt: TGCGCCAGCAGACCTGCGGGTTACTCCTACGAGCAGTACTTC; CDR3aa: CASRPAGYSYEQYF
d_gene: .; abundance: .; j_gene: TRBJ2-4; v_gene: TRBV7-2; CDR3nt: TGTGCCAGCAGCCAGACGGACAGACCCAAAAACATTCAGTACTTC; CDR3aa: CASSQTDRPKNIQYF
d_gene: .; abundance: once; j_gene: TRBJ2-2; v_gene: TRBV11-3; CDR3nt: TGTGCCAGCAGCTTAGGGAGCAGGGGTCGTAGGGAGCTGTTTTTT; CDR3aa: CASSLGSRGRRELFF